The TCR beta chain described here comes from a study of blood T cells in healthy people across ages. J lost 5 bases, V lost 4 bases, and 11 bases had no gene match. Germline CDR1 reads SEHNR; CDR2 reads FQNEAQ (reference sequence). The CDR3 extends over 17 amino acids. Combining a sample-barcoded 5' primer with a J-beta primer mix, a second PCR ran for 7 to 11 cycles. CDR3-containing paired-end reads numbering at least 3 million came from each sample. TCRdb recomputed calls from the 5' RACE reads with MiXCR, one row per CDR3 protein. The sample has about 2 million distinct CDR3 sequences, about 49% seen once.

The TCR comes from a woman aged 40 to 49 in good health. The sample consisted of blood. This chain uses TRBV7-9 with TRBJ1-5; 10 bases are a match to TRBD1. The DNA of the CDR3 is TGTGCCAGCAGCTCAACCACCGGGACAGGGGCCGATCAGCCCCAGCATTTT. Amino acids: CASSSTTGTGADQPQHF. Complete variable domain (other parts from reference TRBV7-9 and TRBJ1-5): DTGVSQNPRHKITKRGQNVTFRCDPISEHNRLYWYRQTLGQGPEFLTYFQNEAQLEKSRLLSDRFSAERPKGSFSTLEIQRTEQGDSAMYLCASSSTTGTGADQPQHFGDGTRLSIL.